This entry lists 15 T cell receptor beta chains sequenced from one sample in a study of shared clonotypes between healthy human individuals. TCRdb's table, derived via immunoSEQ multiplex PCR, lists solely in-frame clones and lacks some. This table holds some 2,500,000 clones, 93% found once. Sequencing used naive CD4+ T cells from PBMCs. The subset is: CD45RA+ positively selected. The receptors originated from a man between 18 and 35 years old in good health. Some clones in this sample may be carry-over from other donors' samples.

On this clone itself: A junction end diverges from the germline sequence, so it may reflect a read error. The chain joins TRBV25-1 to TRBJ2-1; 7 nucleotides align to TRBD2. CDR1 is MGHDK and CDR2 is SYGVNS in the germline V gene. The CDR3 runs to 11 residues. The CDR3: CASGPGRAVLF. The CDR3 nucleotides are TGTGCCAGCGGCCCGGGGAGGGCCGTTCTCTTC.

The rearrangement uses TRBV9 and TRBJ2-1, with D possibly being TRBD2 (5 bases). The V end was cut by 4 bases, the J end by 6 bases, with 23 bases between. The CDR3 covers 17 residues. Germline-derived CDR1 and CDR2 are SGDLS and YYNGEE. CDR3 region: CASSTSRGETMLNEQFF. CDR3 DNA: TGTGCCAGCAGCACCTCCCGGGGAGAAACGATGCTCAATGAGCAGTTCTTC.

A note on this clone: Within the sample, other DNA sequences also encode this same CDR3. The chain recombines TRBV18 with TRBJ2-7, with D perhaps matching TRBD2 (5 bases). The germline V and J ends were trimmed by 2 bases and 3 bases, with 5 bases remaining between them. The germline V gene has CDR1 KGHSH and CDR2 LQKENI. CDR3 length: 12 residues. CDR3 sequence (DNA): TGTGCCAGCTCACCAGCGGGCTACGAGCAGTACTTC. Amino acid sequence: CASSPAGYEQYF.

The chain links TRBV28 to TRBJ2-7; TRBD2 might be the D (5 bases). CDR3 size: 16 residues. Germline V lookup: CDR1 MDHEN, CDR2 SYDVKM. V dropped 4 bases and J dropped 5 bases, with 21 bases sitting between them. CDR3 coding DNA: TGTGCCAGCAGTTGGCCACGTACTAGGGTGGAAGACGAGCAGTACTTC. Its translation: CASSWPRTRVEDEQYF.

V usage is TRBV6-6 and J usage is TRBJ2-7, with no clear D. The germline V gene has CDR1 MNHNY and CDR2 SVGAGI (reference sequence). V was pared by 7 bases and J by 4 bases, with 17 bases between. This CDR3 is 14 amino acids long. The CDR3 loop is CASTEVEKHYEQYF. For the CDR3, the DNA is TGTGCCAGCACCGAGGTGGAGAAACATTACGAGCAGTACTTC.

The chain is built from TRBV2 and TRBJ2-3; TRBD2 aligns across 7 bases. The CDR3 spans 14 residues. The germline CDR1 and CDR2 sequences are SNHLY and FYNNEI. The ends lost 7 bases at V and 0 bases at J; junction bases unmatched: 4. In DNA form, the CDR3 reads TGTGCCAGCACCCTGACTAGCAGCACAGATACGCAGTATTTT. This codes for CASTLTSSTDTQYF.

This clone was seen only a few times. Other DNA sequences in this specimen translate into the identical CDR3. The chain carries TRBV20-1 and TRBJ1-2; D is ambiguous. The length of the CDR3 is 9 residues. V gave up 6 bases and J gave up 4 bases, with 3 bases separating them. CDR1 and CDR2 from the germline V gene are DFQATT and SNEGSKA (reference sequence). CDR3 nucleotide sequence: TGCAGTGCGAGCTATGGCTACACCTTC. Protein product: CSASYGYTF.

On this clone: This CDR3 is also generated by other DNA sequences in the sample. V is TRBV28 and J is TRBJ1-1; D possibly corresponds to TRBD1 (5 bases). This CDR3 is 14 amino acids long. V was clipped by 2 bases and J by 1 base, with 8 bases between them. Looked up from germline, CDR1 is MDHEN and CDR2 is SYDVKM. The CDR3 bases are TGTGCCAGCAGTTTAGTGGGGGGGAACACTGAAGCTTTCTTT. Translated: CASSLVGGNTEAFF.

This clone was seen only once. This specimen includes other DNA sequences encoding the same CDR3. This chain uses TRBV7-3 with TRBJ2-1; 10 bases agree with TRBD2. The ends lost 3 bases at V and 3 bases at J; junction bases unmatched: 2. The CDR3 has 15 amino acids. Per the germline V gene, CDR1 is SGHTA and CDR2 is FQGTGA. CDR3 nucleotides: TGTGCCAGCAGCTTTCTAGCGGGAGTCTACAATGAGCAGTTCTTC. It yields the protein CASSFLAGVYNEQFF. Full variable domain (outside the CDR3, taken from reference TRBV7-3 and TRBJ2-1): GAGVSQTPSNKVTEKGKYVELRCDPISGHTALYWYRQSLGQGPEFLIYFQGTGAADDSGLPNDRFFAVRPEGSVSTLKIQRTERGDSAVYLCASSFLAGVYNEQFFGPGTRLTVL.

The sample holds a few counts of this clone. This chain uses TRBV7-9 with TRBJ1-1; D might be TRBD1 (5 bases). With 0 bases removed from V and 11 bases from J, the gap between germline ends came to 16 bases. This CDR3 has 14 amino acids. Per the germline V gene, CDR1 is SEHNR and CDR2 is FQNEAQ (reference sequence). The CDR3 nucleotides read TGTGCCAGCAGCTTAGCGAGGGGAGGGGAAAAGGCTTTCTTT. The encoded protein is CASSLARGGEKAFF.

The rearrangement links TRBV19 to TRBJ2-2, with D perhaps TRBD2 (5 bases). Germline V CDR1 and CDR2: LNHDA, SQIVND (reference sequence). This CDR3 is 15 amino acids long. Trimming removed 10 bases from V and 0 bases from J, with 15 bases in between. The chain's CDR3 is CAIRYGETNTGELFF. CDR3 nucleotide sequence: TGTGCCATTAGGTACGGGGAAACGAACACCGGGGAGCTGTTTTTT.

The chain uses TRBV27 and TRBJ2-5; 10 positions agree with TRBD2. CDR3 length: 16 amino acids. V gave up 4 bases and J gave up 7 bases; unmatched junction bases: 12. CDR1 and CDR2 from the germline V gene are MNHEY and SMNVEV (reference sequence). CDR3 protein: CASSSTSGRAGGTQYF. The CDR3 bases are TGTGCCAGCAGTTCCACCAGCGGGAGGGCCGGGGGGACCCAGTACTTC.

The chain recombines TRBV13 with TRBJ1-6; D might be TRBD1 (6 bases). The V gene's germline CDR1 is PRHDT and CDR2 FYEKMQ (reference sequence). The CDR3 runs to 17 residues. The V gene lost 5 bases and the J gene lost 7 bases, with 21 bases spanning the gap. CDR3 sequence (DNA): TGTGCCAGCAGCAACAAGGCGGGGGGCGCTGGAAATTCACCCCTCCACTTT. Amino acids: CASSNKAGGAGNSPLHF.

This chain connects TRBV28 to TRBJ2-7, with 7 bases lining up with TRBD2. Unmatched junction bases numbered 4, after V lost 6 bases and J lost 2 bases. Germline V gene lookup returns CDR1 MDHEN and CDR2 SYDVKM. CDR3 length equals 13 residues. For the CDR3, the DNA is TGTGCCAGCAGAAGCGGGGCCACCTACGAGCAGTACTTC. Protein sequence: CASRSGATYEQYF.

DNA for the CDR3: TGTGCCAGCAGCCCCCGCCCCTCTACAGGGGTTAACACTGAAGCTTTCTTT. Translation: CASSPRPSTGVNTEAFF. The genes are TRBV7-9 and TRBJ1-1; 7 bases align to TRBD1. This CDR3 is built from 17 residues. The germline V gene encodes CDR1 SEHNR and CDR2 FQNEAQ (reference sequence). V dropped 5 bases and J dropped 2; count of bases not matched to a gene: 14. The complete variable domain, with remaining parts taken from reference TRBV7-9 and TRBJ1-1, reads DTGVSQNPRHKITKRGQNVTFRCDPISEHNRLYWYRQTLGQGPEFLTYFQNEAQLEKSRLLSDRFSAERPKGSFSTLEIQRTEQGDSAMYLCASSPRPSTGVNTEAFFGQGTRLTVV.